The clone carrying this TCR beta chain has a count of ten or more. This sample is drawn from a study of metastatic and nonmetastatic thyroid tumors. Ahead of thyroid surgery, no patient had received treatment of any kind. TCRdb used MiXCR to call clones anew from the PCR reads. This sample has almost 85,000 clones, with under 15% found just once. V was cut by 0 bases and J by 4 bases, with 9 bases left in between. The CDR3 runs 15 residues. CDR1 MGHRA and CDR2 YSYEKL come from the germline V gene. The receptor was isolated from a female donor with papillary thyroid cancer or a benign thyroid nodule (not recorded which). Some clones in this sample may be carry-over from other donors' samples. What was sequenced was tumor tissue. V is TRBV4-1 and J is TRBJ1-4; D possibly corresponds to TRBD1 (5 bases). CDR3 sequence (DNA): TGCGCCAGCAGCCAAGAGACAGCACTTAATGAAAAACTGTTTTTT. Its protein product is CASSQETALNEKLFF.